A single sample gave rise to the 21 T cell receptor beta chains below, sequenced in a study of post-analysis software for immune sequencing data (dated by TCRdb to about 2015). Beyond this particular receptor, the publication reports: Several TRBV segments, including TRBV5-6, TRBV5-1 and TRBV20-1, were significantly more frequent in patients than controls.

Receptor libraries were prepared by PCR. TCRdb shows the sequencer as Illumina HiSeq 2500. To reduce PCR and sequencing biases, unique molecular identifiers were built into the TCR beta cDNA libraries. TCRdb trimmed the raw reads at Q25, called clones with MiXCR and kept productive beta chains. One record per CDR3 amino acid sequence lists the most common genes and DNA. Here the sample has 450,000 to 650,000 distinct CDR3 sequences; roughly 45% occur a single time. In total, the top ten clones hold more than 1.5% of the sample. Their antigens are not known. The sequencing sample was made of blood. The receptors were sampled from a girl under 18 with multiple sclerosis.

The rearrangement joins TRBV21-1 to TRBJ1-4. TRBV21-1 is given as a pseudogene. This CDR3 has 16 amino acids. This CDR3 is CASSKLSRQLMKKLFF. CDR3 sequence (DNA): TGTGCCAGCAGCAAACTCTCCAGGCAACTAATGAAAAAACTGTTTTTT.

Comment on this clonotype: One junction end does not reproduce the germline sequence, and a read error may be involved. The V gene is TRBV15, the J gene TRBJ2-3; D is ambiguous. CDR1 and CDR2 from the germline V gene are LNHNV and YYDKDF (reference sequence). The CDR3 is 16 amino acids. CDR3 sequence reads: CATGREAGRTPDTQYF. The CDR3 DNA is TGTGCCACCGGCAGAGAGGCAGGCCGGACCCCGGATACGCAGTATTTT.

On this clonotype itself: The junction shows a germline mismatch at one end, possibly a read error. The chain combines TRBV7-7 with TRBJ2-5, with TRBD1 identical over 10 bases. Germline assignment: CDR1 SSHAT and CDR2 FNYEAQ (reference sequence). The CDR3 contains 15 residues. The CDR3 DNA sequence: TGTGCTAGCAGCTTCGGGACAGGGGCGTCCGAGACCCAGTACTTC. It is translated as CASSFGTGASETQYF.

The CDR3 DNA sequence: TGTGCCAGCAGGCTACAGGGCGTCTCTAACTATGGCTACACCTTC. Protein sequence: CASRLQGVSNYGYTF. The genes are TRBV6-5 and TRBJ1-2, with D maybe TRBD1 (6 bases). Germline assignment: CDR1 MNHEY and CDR2 SVGAGI. The CDR3 consists of 15 residues. V was pared by 6 bases and J by 0 bases, with 14 bases between.

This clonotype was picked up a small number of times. The CDR3 is CASSRQPYEQYF. CDR3 in DNA: TGTGCCAGCAGTAGGCAGCCCTACGAGCAGTACTTC. The rearrangement links TRBV13 to TRBJ2-7; no firm D call. The CDR3 is 12 residues long. Trimming shortened V by 6 bases and J by 2 bases, and 8 bases separated the two germline ends. Germline V gives CDR1 PRHDT, CDR2 FYEKMQ (reference sequence).

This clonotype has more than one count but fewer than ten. The CDR3 sequence is CASSSQLAGVNEQFF. CDR3 in DNA: TGTGCCAGCAGCTCTCAACTAGCGGGCGTTAATGAGCAGTTCTTC. The chain carries TRBV11-2 and TRBJ2-1; 9 bases line up with TRBD2. CDR1 SGHAT and CDR2 FQNNGV come from the germline V gene. The CDR3 length is 15 residues. The V and J ends lost 4 bases and 7 bases, in that order; junction bases with no gene match: 8.

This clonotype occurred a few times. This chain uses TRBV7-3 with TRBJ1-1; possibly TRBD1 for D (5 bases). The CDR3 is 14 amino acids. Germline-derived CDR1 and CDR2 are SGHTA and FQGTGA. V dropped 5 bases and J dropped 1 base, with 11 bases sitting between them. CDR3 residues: CASSPKGRNTEAFF. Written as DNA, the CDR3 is TGTGCCAGCAGCCCAAAGGGGAGGAACACTGAAGCTTTCTTT.

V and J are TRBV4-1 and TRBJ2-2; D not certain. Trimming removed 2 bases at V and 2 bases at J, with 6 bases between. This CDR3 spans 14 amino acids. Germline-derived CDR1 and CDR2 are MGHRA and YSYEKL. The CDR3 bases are TGCGCCAGCAGCCAAATTTCAAACACCGGGGAGCTGTTTTTT. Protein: CASSQISNTGELFF.

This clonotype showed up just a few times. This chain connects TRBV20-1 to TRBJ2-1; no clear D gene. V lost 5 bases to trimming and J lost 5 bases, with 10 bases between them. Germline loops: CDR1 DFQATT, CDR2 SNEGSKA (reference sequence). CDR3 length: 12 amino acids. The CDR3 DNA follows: TGCAGTGCTCCTGCAACCCACAATGAGCAGTTCTTC. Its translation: CSAPATHNEQFF.

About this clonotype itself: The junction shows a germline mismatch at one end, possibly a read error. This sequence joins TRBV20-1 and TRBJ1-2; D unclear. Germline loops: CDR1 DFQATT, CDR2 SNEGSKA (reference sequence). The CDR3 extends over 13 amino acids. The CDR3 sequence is CSARDRSNYGHTF. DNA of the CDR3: TGCAGTGCTAGAGACAGATCTAACTATGGCCACACCTTC.

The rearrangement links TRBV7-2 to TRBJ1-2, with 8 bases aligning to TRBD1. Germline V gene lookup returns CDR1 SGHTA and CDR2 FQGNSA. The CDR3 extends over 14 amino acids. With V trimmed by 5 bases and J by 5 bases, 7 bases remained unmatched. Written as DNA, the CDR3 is TGTGCCAGCAGCCCGCGGACAGGGCTATATGGCTACACCTTC. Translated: CASSPRTGLYGYTF.

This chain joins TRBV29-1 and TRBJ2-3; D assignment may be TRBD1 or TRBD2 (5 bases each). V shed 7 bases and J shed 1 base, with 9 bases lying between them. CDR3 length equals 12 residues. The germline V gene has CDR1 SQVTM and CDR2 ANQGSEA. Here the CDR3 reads CSGQRGTDTQYF. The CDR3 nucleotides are TGCAGCGGACAGAGGGGCACAGATACGCAGTATTTT.

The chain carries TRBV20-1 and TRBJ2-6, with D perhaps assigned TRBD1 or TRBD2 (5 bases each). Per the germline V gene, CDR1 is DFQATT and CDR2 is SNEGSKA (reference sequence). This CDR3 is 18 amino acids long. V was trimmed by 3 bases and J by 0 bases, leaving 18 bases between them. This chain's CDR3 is CSASATGRQSSGANVLTF. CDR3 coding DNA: TGCAGTGCTAGTGCTACGGGACGGCAGAGCTCTGGGGCCAACGTCCTGACTTTC.

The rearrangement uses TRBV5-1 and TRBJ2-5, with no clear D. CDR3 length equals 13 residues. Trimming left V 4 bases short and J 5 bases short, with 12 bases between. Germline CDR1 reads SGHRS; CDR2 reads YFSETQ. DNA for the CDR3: TGCGCCAGCAGCGTCCAATCCGCGGAGACCCAGTACTTC. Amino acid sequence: CASSVQSAETQYF.

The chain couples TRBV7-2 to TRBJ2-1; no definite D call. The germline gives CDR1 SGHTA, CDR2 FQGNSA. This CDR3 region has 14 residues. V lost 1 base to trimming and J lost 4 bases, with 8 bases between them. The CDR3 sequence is CASSLVQIYNEQFF. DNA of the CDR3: TGTGCCAGCAGCTTAGTCCAGATATACAATGAGCAGTTCTTC.

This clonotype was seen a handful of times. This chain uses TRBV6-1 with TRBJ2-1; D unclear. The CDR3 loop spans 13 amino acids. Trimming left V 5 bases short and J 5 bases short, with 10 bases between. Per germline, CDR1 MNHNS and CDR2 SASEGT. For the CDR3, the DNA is TGTGCCAGCAGTTTAACAGTTAACAATGAGCAGTTCTTC. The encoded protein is CASSLTVNNEQFF.

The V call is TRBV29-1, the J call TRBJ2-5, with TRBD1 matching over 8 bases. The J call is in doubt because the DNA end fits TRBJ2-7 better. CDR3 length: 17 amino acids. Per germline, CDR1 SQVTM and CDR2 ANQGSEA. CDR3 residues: CSVEDQGTGSRGLEQYF. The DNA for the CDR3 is TGCAGCGTTGAAGATCAGGGGACAGGTAGTCGGGGGCTCGAGCAGTACTTC.

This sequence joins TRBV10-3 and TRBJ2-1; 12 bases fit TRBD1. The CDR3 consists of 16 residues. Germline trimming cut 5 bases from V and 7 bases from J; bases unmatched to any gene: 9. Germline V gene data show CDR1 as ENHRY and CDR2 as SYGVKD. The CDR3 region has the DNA TGTGCCATCAGTCCCGGGACAGGGGGCGAAAGGAATGAGCAGTTCTTC. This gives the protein CAISPGTGGERNEQFF.

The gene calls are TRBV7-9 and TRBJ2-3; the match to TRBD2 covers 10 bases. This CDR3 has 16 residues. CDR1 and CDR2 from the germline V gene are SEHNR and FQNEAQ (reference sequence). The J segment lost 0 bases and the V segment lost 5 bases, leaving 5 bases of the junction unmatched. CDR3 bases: TGTGCCAGCAGCACCACTAGCGGGACTAGCACAGATACGCAGTATTTT. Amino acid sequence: CASSTTSGTSTDTQYF.

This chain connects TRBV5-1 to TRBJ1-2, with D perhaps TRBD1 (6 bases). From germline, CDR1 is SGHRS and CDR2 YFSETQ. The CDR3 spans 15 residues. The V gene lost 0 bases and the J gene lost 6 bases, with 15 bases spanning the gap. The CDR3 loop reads CASSLVGGLVDGYTF. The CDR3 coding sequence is TGCGCCAGCAGCTTGGTCGGGGGGCTCGTGGATGGCTACACCTTC.

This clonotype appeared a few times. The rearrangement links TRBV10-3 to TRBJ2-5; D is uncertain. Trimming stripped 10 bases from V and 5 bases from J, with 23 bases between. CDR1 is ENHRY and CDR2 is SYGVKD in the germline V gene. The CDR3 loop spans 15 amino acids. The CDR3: CATPSGSPRVETQYF. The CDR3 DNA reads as TGTGCCACCCCGTCCGGCTCCCCACGAGTGGAGACCCAGTACTTC.